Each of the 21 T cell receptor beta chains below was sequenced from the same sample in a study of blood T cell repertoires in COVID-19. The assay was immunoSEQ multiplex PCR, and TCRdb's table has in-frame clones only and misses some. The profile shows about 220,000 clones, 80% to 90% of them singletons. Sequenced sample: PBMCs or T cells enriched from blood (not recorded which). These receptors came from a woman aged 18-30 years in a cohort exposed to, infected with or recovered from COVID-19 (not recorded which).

The CDR3 here is CASSPSGTGDQPQHF. The CDR3 nucleotides read TGTGCCAGTAGTCCTAGTGGGACAGGGGATCAGCCCCAGCATTTT. This rearrangement joins TRBV19 to TRBJ1-5; 10 bases agree with TRBD1. The CDR3 sequence is 15 residues long. Trimming at V came to 5 bases and at J to 5 bases, leaving 6 bases not matched to a gene. Germline CDR1 LNHDA, CDR2 SQIVND (reference sequence). Supplemented by reference TRBV19 and TRBJ1-5, the full variable domain reads DGGITQSPKYLFRKEGQNVTLSCEQNLNHDAMYWYRQDPGQGLRLIYYSQIVNDFQKGDIAEGYSVSREKKESFPLTVTSAQKNPTAFYLCASSPSGTGDQPQHFGDGTRLSIL.

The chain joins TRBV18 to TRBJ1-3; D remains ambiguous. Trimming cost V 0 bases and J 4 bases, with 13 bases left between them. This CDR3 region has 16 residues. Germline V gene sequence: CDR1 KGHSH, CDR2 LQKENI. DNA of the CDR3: TGTGCCAGCTCACCACCGACTCAATCAGCCGGAAACACCATATATTTT. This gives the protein CASSPPTQSAGNTIYF.

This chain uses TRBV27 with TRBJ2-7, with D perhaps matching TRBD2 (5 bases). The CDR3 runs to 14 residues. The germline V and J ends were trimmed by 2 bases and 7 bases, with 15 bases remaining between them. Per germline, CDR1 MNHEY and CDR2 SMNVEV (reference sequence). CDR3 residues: CASSLVGESSEQYF. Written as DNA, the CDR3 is TGTGCCAGCAGTTTAGTCGGGGAGTCTAGTGAGCAGTACTTC.

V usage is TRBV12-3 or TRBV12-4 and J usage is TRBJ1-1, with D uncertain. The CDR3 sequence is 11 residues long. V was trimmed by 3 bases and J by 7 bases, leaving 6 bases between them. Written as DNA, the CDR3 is TGTGCCAGCAGTTTTAGAGTTGAAGCTTTCTTT. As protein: CASSFRVEAFF.

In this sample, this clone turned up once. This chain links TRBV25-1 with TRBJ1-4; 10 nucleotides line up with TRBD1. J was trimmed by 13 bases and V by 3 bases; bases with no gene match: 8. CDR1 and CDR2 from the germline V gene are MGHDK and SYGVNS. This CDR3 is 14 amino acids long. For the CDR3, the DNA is TGTGCCAGCAGTGACACCGGGACAGGGGTAAGACTGTTTTTT. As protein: CASSDTGTGVRLFF.

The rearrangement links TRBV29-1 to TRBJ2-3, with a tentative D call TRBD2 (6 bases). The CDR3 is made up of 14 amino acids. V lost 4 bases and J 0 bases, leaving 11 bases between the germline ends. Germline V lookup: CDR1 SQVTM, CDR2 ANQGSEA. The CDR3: CSVAGLKSTDTQYF. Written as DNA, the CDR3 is TGCAGCGTTGCTGGACTAAAAAGCACAGATACGCAGTATTTT.

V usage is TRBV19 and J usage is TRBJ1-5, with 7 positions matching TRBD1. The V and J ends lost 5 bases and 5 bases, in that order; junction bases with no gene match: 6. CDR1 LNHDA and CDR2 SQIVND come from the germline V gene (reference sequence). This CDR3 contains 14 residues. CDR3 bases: TGTGCCAGTAGTCGACGACAGGGCGATCAGCCCCAGCATTTT. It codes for CASSRRQGDQPQHF.

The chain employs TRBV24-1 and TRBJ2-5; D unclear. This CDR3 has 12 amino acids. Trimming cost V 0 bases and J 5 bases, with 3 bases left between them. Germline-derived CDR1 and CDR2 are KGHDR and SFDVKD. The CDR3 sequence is CATSDLLETQYF. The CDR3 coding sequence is TGTGCCACCAGTGATTTGCTTGAGACCCAGTACTTC.

DNA for the CDR3: TGTGCCAGCAGCCGCCCTGGACAGGGTTATGGCTACACCTTC. This encodes CASSRPGQGYGYTF. The V gene is TRBV6-5, the J gene TRBJ1-2; 8 nucleotides line up with TRBD1. The CDR3 spans 14 residues. Trimming removed 6 bases from V and 5 bases from J; junction bases left unmatched: 8. CDR1 MNHEY and CDR2 SVGAGI come from the germline V gene.

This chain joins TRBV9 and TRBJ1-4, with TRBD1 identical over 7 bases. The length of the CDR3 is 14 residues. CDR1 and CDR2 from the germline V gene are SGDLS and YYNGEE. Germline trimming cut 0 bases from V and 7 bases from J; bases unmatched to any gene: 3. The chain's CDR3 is CASSVGDSSEKLFF. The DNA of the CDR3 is TGTGCCAGCAGCGTAGGGGACAGTTCTGAAAAACTGTTTTTT.

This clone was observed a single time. CDR3 coding DNA: TGTGCCAGTAGTATAGCAGGGGGCGCGACGAAGAGCTATGGCTACACCTTC. Encoded protein: CASSIAGGATKSYGYTF. This chain links TRBV19 with TRBJ1-2, with TRBD1 identical over 8 bases. Trimming removed 1 base from V and 4 bases from J; junction bases left unmatched: 11. Germline loops: CDR1 LNHDA, CDR2 SQIVND (reference sequence). This CDR3 spans 17 amino acids.

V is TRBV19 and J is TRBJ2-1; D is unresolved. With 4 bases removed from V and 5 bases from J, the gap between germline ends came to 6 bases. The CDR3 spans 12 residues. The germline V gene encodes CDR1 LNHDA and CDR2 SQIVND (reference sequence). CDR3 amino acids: CASSNSNNEQFF. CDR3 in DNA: TGTGCCAGTAGTAATTCAAACAATGAGCAGTTCTTC. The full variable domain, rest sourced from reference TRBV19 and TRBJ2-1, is DGGITQSPKYLFRKEGQNVTLSCEQNLNHDAMYWYRQDPGQGLRLIYYSQIVNDFQKGDIAEGYSVSREKKESFPLTVTSAQKNPTAFYLCASSNSNNEQFFGPGTRLTVL.

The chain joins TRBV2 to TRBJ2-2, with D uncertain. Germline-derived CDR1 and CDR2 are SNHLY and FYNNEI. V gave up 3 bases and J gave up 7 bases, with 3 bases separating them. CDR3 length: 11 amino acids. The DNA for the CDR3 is TGTGCCAGCAGTGATCACGGGGAGCTGTTTTTT. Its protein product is CASSDHGELFF.

CDR3 loop: CASRTGGIGSPLHF. In nucleotides, the CDR3 is TGTGCCAGCAGGACAGGGGGGATAGGGTCACCCCTCCACTTT. V gene TRBV27 combines with J gene TRBJ1-6; 9 positions agree with TRBD1. The CDR3 loop spans 14 amino acids. Germline V gene data show CDR1 as MNHEY and CDR2 as SMNVEV (reference sequence). V gave up 6 bases and J gave up 10 bases; unmatched junction bases: 7.

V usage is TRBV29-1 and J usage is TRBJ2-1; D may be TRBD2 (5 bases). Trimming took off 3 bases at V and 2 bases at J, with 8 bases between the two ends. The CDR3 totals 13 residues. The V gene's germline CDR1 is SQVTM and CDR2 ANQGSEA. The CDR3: CSVEKEAYNEQFF. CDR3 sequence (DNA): TGCAGCGTTGAGAAGGAGGCCTACAATGAGCAGTTCTTC.

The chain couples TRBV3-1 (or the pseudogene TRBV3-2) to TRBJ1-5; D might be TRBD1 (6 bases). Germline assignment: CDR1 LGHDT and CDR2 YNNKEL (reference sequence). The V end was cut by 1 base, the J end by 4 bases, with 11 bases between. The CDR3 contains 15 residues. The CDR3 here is CASSQAVGANQPQHF. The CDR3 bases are TGTGCCAGCAGCCAAGCAGTGGGGGCTAATCAGCCCCAGCATTTT.

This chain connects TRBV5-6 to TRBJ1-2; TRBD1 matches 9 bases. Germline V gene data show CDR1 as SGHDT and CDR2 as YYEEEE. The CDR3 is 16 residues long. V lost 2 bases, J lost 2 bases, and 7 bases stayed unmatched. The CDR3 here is CASSLPGQGNNYGYTF. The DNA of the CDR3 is TGTGCCAGCAGCTTACCGGGACAGGGTAACAACTATGGCTACACCTTC.

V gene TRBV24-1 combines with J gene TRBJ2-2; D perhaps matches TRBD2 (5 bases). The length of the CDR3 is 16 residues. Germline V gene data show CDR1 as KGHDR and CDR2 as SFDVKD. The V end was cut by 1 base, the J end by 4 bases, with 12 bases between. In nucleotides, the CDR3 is TGTGCCACCAGTGATTTAGGTAGCGCCGGCACCGGGGAGCTGTTTTTT. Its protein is CATSDLGSAGTGELFF.

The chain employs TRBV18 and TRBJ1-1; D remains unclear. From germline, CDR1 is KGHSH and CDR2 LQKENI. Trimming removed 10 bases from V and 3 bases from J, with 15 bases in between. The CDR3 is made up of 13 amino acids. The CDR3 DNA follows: TGTGCCACCTTTACGGCGGTCCACACTGAAGCTTTCTTT. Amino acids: CATFTAVHTEAFF.

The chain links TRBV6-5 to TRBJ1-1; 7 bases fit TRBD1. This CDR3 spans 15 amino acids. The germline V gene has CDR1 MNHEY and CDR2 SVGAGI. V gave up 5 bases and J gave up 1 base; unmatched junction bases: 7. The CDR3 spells CASSKMGTENTEAFF. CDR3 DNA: TGTGCCAGCAGTAAGATGGGGACAGAGAACACTGAAGCTTTCTTT.

The CDR3 DNA reads TGCAGCGTGGGCGGACAGGGGGCTCGGGAAAAACTGTTTTTT. As protein: CSVGGQGAREKLFF. The chain couples TRBV29-1 to TRBJ1-4; 11 bases fit TRBD1. Germline CDR1 is SQVTM and CDR2 is ANQGSEA. The length of the CDR3 is 14 residues. The V segment lost 6 bases and the J segment 8 bases; nucleotides outside the gene matches: 8.